Reported below is one T cell receptor (beta chain). The V and J ends lost 3 bases and 1 base respectively, with 13 bases between them. The germline gives CDR1 MNHEY, CDR2 SMNVEV (reference sequence). The CDR3 runs 15 residues. The entry originates in a study of shared clonotypes between healthy human individuals. TCRdb's copy holds only in-frame clones and misses some; the assay was immunoSEQ multiplex PCR. Here the sample spans about 2 million clones, 85% to 95% being singletons. The specimen was naive CD4+ T cells sorted from blood. The subset is: CD45RA+ positively selected. J is TRBJ2-7 and V is TRBV27, with D maybe TRBD2 (6 bases). The source of this sequence is a young man in good health. CDR3 nucleotides: TGTGCCAGCAGTTTTCGGCGGGGTGGGTCCTACGAGCAGTACTTC. It specifies CASSFRRGGSYEQYF.